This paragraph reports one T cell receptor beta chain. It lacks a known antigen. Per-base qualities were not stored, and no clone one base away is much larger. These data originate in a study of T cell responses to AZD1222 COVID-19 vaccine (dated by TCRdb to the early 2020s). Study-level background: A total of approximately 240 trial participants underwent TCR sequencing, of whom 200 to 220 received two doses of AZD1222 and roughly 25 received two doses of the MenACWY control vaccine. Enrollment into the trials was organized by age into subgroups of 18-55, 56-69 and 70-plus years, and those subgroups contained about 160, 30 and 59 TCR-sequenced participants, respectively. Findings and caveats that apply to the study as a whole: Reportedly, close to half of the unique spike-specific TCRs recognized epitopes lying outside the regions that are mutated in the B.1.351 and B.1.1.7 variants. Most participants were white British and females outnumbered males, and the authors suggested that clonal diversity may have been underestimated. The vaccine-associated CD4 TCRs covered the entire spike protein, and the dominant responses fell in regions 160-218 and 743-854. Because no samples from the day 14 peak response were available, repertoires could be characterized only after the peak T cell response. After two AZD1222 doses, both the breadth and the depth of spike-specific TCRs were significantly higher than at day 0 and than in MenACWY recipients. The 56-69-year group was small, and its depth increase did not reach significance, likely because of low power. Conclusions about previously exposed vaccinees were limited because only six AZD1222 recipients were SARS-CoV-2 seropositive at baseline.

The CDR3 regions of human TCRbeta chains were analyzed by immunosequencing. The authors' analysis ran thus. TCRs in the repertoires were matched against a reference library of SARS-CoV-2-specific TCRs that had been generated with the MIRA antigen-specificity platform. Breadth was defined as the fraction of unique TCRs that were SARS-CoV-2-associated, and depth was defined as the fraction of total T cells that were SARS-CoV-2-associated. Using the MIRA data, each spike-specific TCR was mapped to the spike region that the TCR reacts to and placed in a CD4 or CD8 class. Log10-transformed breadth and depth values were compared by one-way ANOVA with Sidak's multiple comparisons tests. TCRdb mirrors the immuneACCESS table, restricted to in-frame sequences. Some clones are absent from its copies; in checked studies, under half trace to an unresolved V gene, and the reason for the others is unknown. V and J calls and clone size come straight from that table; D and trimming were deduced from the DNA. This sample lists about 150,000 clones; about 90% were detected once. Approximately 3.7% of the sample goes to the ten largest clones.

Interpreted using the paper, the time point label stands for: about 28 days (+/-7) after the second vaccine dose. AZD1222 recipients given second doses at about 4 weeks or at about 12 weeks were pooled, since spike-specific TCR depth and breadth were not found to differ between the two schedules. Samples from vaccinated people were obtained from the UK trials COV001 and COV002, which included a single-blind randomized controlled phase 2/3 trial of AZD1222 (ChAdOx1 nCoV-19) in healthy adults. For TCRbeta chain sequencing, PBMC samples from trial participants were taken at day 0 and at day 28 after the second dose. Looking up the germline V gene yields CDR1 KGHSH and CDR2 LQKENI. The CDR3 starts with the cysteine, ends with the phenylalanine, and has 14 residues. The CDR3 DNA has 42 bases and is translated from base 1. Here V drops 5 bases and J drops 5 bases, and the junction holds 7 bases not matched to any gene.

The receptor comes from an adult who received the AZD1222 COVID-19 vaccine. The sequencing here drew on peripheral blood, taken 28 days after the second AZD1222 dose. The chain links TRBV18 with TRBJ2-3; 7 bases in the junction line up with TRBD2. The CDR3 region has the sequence CASSRRESGDTQYF. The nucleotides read TGTGCCAGCTCAAGGCGGGAGTCGGGAGATACGCAGTATTTT.